This T cell receptor (beta chain) was sequenced during a study of blood T cell repertoires in COVID-19 (TCRdb year 2020). The study in broad terms: Collaborator samples came from the United States, Italy and Spain and covered acute and convalescent phases of COVID-19. Subjects who had been exposed to COVID-19, were actively infected with it, or had recovered from it provided the deeply sampled blood TCRbeta repertoires that made up the dataset. Sample metadata almost always included a de-identified subject ID, COVID-19 status, age in years and sex. Where available, HLA class I and class II types were obtained from metadata supplied by the sample provider rather than from assay-based typing. A freely available public database, intended as a resource for researchers studying the immune response to SARS-CoV-2, is where the repertoires were released. Samples came from the ongoing ImmuneRACE study (first 160 participants) plus 1,254 subjects from 6 global collaborators. The material from the prospective study consisted of cDNA or gDNA derived from T cells, B-cell-depleted T cells, or PBMCs.

TCRbeta CDR3 regions were amplified from genomic DNA using the immunoSEQ Assay, a bias-controlled multiplex PCR. The paper's processing steps were these. The number of nucleated cells in each sample was estimated from the amplification of reference gene primers within the assay. Sequence reads were collapsed and filtered to measure the absolute abundance of every unique TCRbeta CDR3 rearrangement. Productive Simpson clonality was computed per sample as the square root of Simpson's diversity index over productive rearrangements. TCRdb limited this immuneACCESS table to in-frame rearrangements with V and J called. A share of clones is missing; checked studies link under half to unresolved V genes, and the rest is unexplained. Clonal size and the V and J genes are those of that table, whereas D and trimming came from the DNA. Recorded for this sample are 150,000 to 180,000 clones; about 80% of them occurred a single time. Approximately 30% of the sample belongs to the ten largest clones.

In regard to this clone: It has no known antigen specificity. No base quality values were provided; no much bigger clone lies one nucleotide off.

Collaborating institutions collected whole blood in K2EDTA tubes following their own protocols. For TCRbeta analysis, collaborator samples were shipped as frozen whole blood, as isolated PBMCs, or as DNA extracted from either sample type. Results and caveats for the whole study, not just this receptor: How much clinical and demographic metadata was included differed by source and by participant, and the metadata was provided uncurated.

Relative to germline, V is 5 bases shorter and J is 10 bases shorter, with 15 bases between their ends. Measured from the cysteine to the phenylalanine, the CDR3 is 13 residues long. This entry keeps only the CDR3 DNA: 39 bases, framed from base 1. Specimen: peripheral blood. The clonotype comes from an older woman with acute or convalescent COVID-19. The chain uses TRBV12-3 or TRBV12-4 and TRBJ2-1; TRBD2 could be the D gene, as 6 bases match. CDR3 reads: CASSPPGGREQFF. The bases are TGTGCCAGCAGTCCGCCAGGAGGGAGGGAGCAGTTCTTC.